The next 20 T cell receptor beta chains were all read from a single sample in a study of cytotoxic CD8 clonotypes in ibrutinib-treated CLL. TCRdb's copy holds only in-frame clones and misses some; the assay was immunoSEQ multiplex PCR. This table holds 150,000 or so clones, approximately 84% found once. Material: PBMCs, obtained after 24 months of ibrutinib treatment. The receptors shown here come from a human donor with chronic lymphocytic leukemia.

The chain has TRBV5-1 and TRBJ2-5, with D uncertain. Trimming removed 0 bases from V and 0 bases from J, with 12 bases in between. Germline values: CDR1 SGHRS, CDR2 YFSETQ. This CDR3 has 16 residues. The CDR3 DNA follows: TGCGCCAGCAGCTTGGGTGGTCTGGCGTACCAAGAGACCCAGTACTTC. This gives the protein CASSLGGLAYQETQYF.

The V gene is TRBV7-3, the J gene TRBJ1-2, with a tentative D call TRBD1 (6 bases). V lost 2 bases and J 3 bases, leaving 13 bases between the germline ends. Germline lookup yields CDR1 SGHTA and CDR2 FQGTGA. The CDR3 runs to 15 residues. The CDR3 protein is CASSLYRAGDYGYTF. The CDR3 DNA reads as TGTGCCAGCAGCTTATATCGGGCAGGGGACTATGGCTACACCTTC.

The rearrangement joins TRBV6-5 to TRBJ1-6; D is perhaps TRBD1 (5 bases). Germline V gene lookup returns CDR1 MNHEY and CDR2 SVGAGI. V dropped 7 bases and J dropped 5 bases, with 15 bases sitting between them. This CDR3 contains 15 residues. CDR3 sequence: CASTTMGRNNSPLHF. The CDR3 DNA is TGTGCCAGCACTACGATGGGACGGAATAATTCACCCCTCCACTTT.

In its sample, this clone was seen once. The rearrangement joins TRBV10-2 to TRBJ2-2, with D tentatively TRBD1 or TRBD2 (5 bases each). This CDR3 spans 15 amino acids. V dropped 0 bases and J dropped 11 bases, with 16 bases sitting between them. Germline V gene sequence: CDR1 WSHSY, CDR2 SAAADI. The CDR3 region is CASSESMGPRVELFF. DNA for the CDR3: TGCGCCAGCAGTGAGTCGATGGGACCGCGAGTTGAGCTGTTTTTT.

For the CDR3, the DNA is TGTGCCAGCAGCCCTCAGACAGGGACTAACTATGGCTACACCTTC. It encodes CASSPQTGTNYGYTF. J is TRBJ1-2 and V is TRBV7-2, with 7 positions matching TRBD1. V lost 5 bases to trimming and J lost 0 bases; unmatched junction nucleotides: 6. The germline V gene has CDR1 SGHTA and CDR2 FQGNSA. The CDR3 has 15 residues. Looking up the rest from reference TRBV7-2 and TRBJ1-2 gives the full variable domain: GAGVSQSPSNKVTEKGKDVELRCDPISGHTALYWYRQSLGQGLEFLIYFQGNSAPDKSGLPSDRFSAERTGGSVSTLTIQRTQQEDSAVYLCASSPQTGTNYGYTFGSGTRLTVV.

The chain employs TRBV7-2 and TRBJ1-5, with 7 bases fitting TRBD1. CDR3 length: 13 amino acids. Germline V CDR1 and CDR2: SGHTA, FQGNSA. The CDR3 region is CAAGQPGDQPQHF. CDR3 bases: TGTGCGGCGGGACAGCCAGGGGATCAGCCCCAGCATTTT.

J is TRBJ2-3 and V is TRBV7-9; D gene uncertain. The length of the CDR3 is 11 residues. Trimming shortened V by 5 bases and J by 9 bases, and 9 bases separated the two germline ends. CDR1 and CDR2 from the germline V gene are SEHNR and FQNEAQ (reference sequence). The CDR3 DNA follows: TGTGCCAGCAGCCCCCAAGGCACGCAGTATTTT. Protein: CASSPQGTQYF.

The J gene is TRBJ2-2, the V gene TRBV7-2, with D perhaps TRBD2 (5 bases). CDR1 is SGHTA, CDR2 FQGNSA, per germline. The ends were cut back, 6 bases at V and 1 base at J, with 9 bases in the middle. The CDR3 is made up of 14 amino acids. Here the CDR3 reads CASSFGRNTGELFF. The CDR3 DNA sequence: TGTGCCAGCAGTTTTGGGAGGAACACCGGGGAGCTGTTTTTT.

The chain has TRBV9 and TRBJ2-3; TRBD2 aligns across 14 bases. This CDR3 has 20 amino acids. V dropped 0 bases and J dropped 0; count of bases not matched to a gene: 9. CDR1 SGDLS and CDR2 YYNGEE come from the germline V gene. The CDR3 bases are TGTGCCAGCAGCGTAGGGGAGGGGACTAGCGGGGGTCCAAGCACAGATACGCAGTATTTT. Protein product: CASSVGEGTSGGPSTDTQYF.

The V call is TRBV5-1, the J call TRBJ1-2, with TRBD1 matching over 7 bases. This CDR3 is 17 amino acids long. Trimming took 0 bases from V and 5 from J; bases not matched to a gene: 13. Germline loops: CDR1 SGHRS, CDR2 YFSETQ. As DNA, the CDR3 is TGCGCCAGCAGCTTGGAGGCCCTGGGACAGCCGGGGTATGGCTACACCTTC. Its translation: CASSLEALGQPGYGYTF.

This clone showed up just once. The rearrangement uses TRBV19 and TRBJ2-7, with 10 positions matching TRBD1. Germline V CDR1 and CDR2: LNHDA, SQIVND (reference sequence). Germline trimming cut 3 bases from V and 1 base from J; bases unmatched to any gene: 3. The CDR3 is 15 amino acids. This chain's CDR3 is CASSMGTGASYEQYF. In DNA, the CDR3 is TGTGCCAGTAGTATGGGGACAGGGGCGTCCTACGAGCAGTACTTC.

The V gene is TRBV2, the J gene TRBJ1-6; TRBD1 aligns across 9 bases. J was trimmed by 9 bases and V by 5 bases; bases with no gene match: 8. Germline V gene lookup returns CDR1 SNHLY and CDR2 FYNNEI. This CDR3 contains 15 residues. The CDR3 loop reads CASSLPGTGSSPLHF. CDR3 nucleotides: TGTGCCAGCAGTTTGCCCGGGACAGGGTCTTCACCCCTCCACTTT.

With respect to this clone: Within the sample, other DNA sequences also encode this same CDR3. The V gene is TRBV6-1, the J gene TRBJ2-7, with a tentative D call TRBD1 (5 bases). CDR1 MNHNS and CDR2 SASEGT come from the germline V gene. With 2 bases removed from V and 3 bases from J, the gap between germline ends came to 5 bases. This CDR3 region has 12 residues. Here the CDR3 reads CASSERGYEQYF. DNA for the CDR3: TGTGCCAGCAGTGAAAGGGGCTACGAGCAGTACTTC.

The CDR3 here is CASCPGTRSNQPQHF. The CDR3 DNA follows: TGTGCCAGCTGCCCCGGGACTCGTAGCAATCAGCCCCAGCATTTT. This rearrangement joins TRBV6-1 to TRBJ1-5; tentatively, D is TRBD1 (5 bases). The CDR3 is made up of 15 amino acids. Germline V lookup: CDR1 MNHNS, CDR2 SASEGT. Trimming cost V 8 bases and J 0 bases, with 14 bases left between them.

This rearrangement joins TRBV4-1 to TRBJ1-2, with 8 bases aligning to TRBD1. J lost 4 bases, V lost 5 bases, and 21 bases had no gene match. Germline CDR1 reads MGHRA; CDR2 reads YSYEKL. The CDR3 extends over 19 amino acids. CDR3 bases: TGCGCCAGCAGCGAAGCCACTACCGGGACAGGAAGGGCTTTCTATGGCTACACCTTC. This gives the protein CASSEATTGTGRAFYGYTF.

J is TRBJ2-3 and V is TRBV11-3; maybe TRBD1 (5 bases). CDR3 size: 13 residues. The V gene's germline CDR1 is SGHNT and CDR2 YENEEA. V gave up 2 bases and J gave up 4 bases, with 7 bases separating them. This CDR3 is CASSLTGSDTQYF. In DNA, the CDR3 is TGTGCCAGCAGCTTAACAGGCTCAGATACGCAGTATTTT.

The gene calls are TRBV10-3 and TRBJ2-7; 7 positions match TRBD2. CDR1 is ENHRY and CDR2 is SYGVKD in the germline V gene. The CDR3 spans 14 residues. Germline trimming cut 4 bases from V and 5 bases from J; bases unmatched to any gene: 8. In nucleotides, the CDR3 is TGTGCCATCAGTGGGCAGCGGGATAGCGACGAGCAGTACTTC. Translation gives CAISGQRDSDEQYF.

This clone has just one count. The chain has TRBV5-1 and TRBJ2-7, with 8 bases aligning to TRBD1. CDR1 SGHRS and CDR2 YFSETQ come from the germline V gene. The V segment lost 1 base and the J segment 6 bases; nucleotides outside the gene matches: 12. The CDR3 consists of 16 residues. CDR3: CASSLSGDSTGGEQYF. The CDR3 DNA follows: TGCGCCAGCAGCTTGAGTGGGGACAGTACAGGGGGCGAGCAGTACTTC.

This clone was found a few times. The chain links TRBV6-1 to TRBJ1-1, with 7 bases lining up with TRBD1. Germline V gene data show CDR1 as MNHNS and CDR2 as SASEGT. There are 15 residues in the CDR3. The trim removed 7 bases at V and 1 base at J, leaving 9 bases unmatched. CDR3 protein: CASNPLRTGNTEAFF. The CDR3 bases are TGTGCCAGCAACCCCTTGAGGACAGGGAACACTGAAGCTTTCTTT.

The chain has TRBV18 and TRBJ2-2; weak D call: TRBD2 (5 bases). With 3 bases removed from V and 4 bases from J, the gap between germline ends came to 15 bases. This CDR3 has 16 residues. CDR1 and CDR2 (germline): KGHSH, LQKENI. The CDR3 spells CASSPVGTEGTGELFF. The CDR3 coding sequence is TGTGCCAGCTCACCGGTGGGAACTGAGGGCACCGGGGAGCTGTTTTTT. Full variable domain (outside the CDR3, taken from reference TRBV18 and TRBJ2-2): NAGVMQNPRHLVRRRGQEARLRCSPMKGHSHVYWYRQLPEEGLKFMVYLQKENIIDESGMPKERFSAEFPKEGPSILRIQQVVRGDSAAYFCASSPVGTEGTGELFFGEGSRLTVL.